This entry describes one T cell receptor beta chain. The sample is drawn from a study of OX40 agonist ivuxolimab in advanced cancers. The overall study: Ivuxolimab, which patients received intravenously every 2 weeks, was dosed at 0.01 to 10 mg/kg. Hepatocellular carcinoma, melanoma, renal cell or head and neck cancer was diagnosed in the dose-escalation patients.

Here immunoSEQ multiplex PCR was the method, and the copy in TCRdb shows in-frame clones only, minus some. This repertoire shows tens of thousands of clones, about 85% found once; its top ten account for roughly 7.3%. Looked up from germline, CDR1 is WNHNN and CDR2 is SYGVQD (reference sequence). The CDR3 runs to 15 residues. The V gene lost 2 bases and the J gene lost 2 bases, with 9 bases spanning the gap. The sample was CD4+ or CD8+ T cells sorted from blood, taken in a trial of the OX40 agonist ivuxolimab. This chain connects TRBV10-1 to TRBJ2-2, with D unresolved. The origin of this receptor is an adult with an advanced solid tumor such as melanoma, head and neck, liver or kidney cancer. CDR3 region: CASSETVGNTGELFF. Here the CDR3 DNA reads TGCGCCAGCAGTGAGACAGTGGGAAACACCGGGGAGCTGTTTTTT.